The clone carrying this T cell receptor beta chain was counted once. The data belong to a study of T cell changes during pregnancy in multiple sclerosis. V gave up 2 bases and J gave up 0 bases; unmatched junction bases: 5. Germline-derived CDR1 and CDR2 are SGHRS and YFSETQ. The CDR3 covers 15 residues. The protocol was immunoSEQ multiplex PCR, while the TCRdb copy is restricted to in-frame clones and leaves out a portion. The top ten clones hold 3.5% to 5.5% of a sample with roughly 34,000 clones, roughly 93% of them seen once. Specimen: peripheral blood, collected in the second trimester of pregnancy. The clonotype comes from a female donor in good health, enrolled as a control in a pregnancy study. J is TRBJ2-7 and V is TRBV5-1; TRBD1 matches 7 bases. The CDR3, as DNA: TGCGCCAGCAGCTTCGACAGGGCAAGCTCCTACGAGCAGTACTTC. Amino acids: CASSFDRASSYEQYF.